The T cell receptor (beta chain) under discussion was sequenced for a study of identical twins (TCRdb year 2016). As for the study more broadly: The study deep-sequenced TCR alpha and beta repertoires from monozygotic twins, unrelated adults of various ages and cord blood to test whether fetal clonotypes persist. Replicate twin experiments were performed at different times using different library preparation protocols to rule out contamination. General conclusions and limits of the study: Excess twin sharing in beta out-of-frame sequences was weaker because fewer shared sequences lowered the signal-to-noise ratio. Zero-insertion analyses could be partly confounded by invariant T cells such as MAIT and iNKT, though diverse VJ usage argued against such confounding for most clonotypes. Fewer insertions were carried by abundant cord blood beta clonotypes; a weaker similar trend was observed in young adult naive repertoires, while no such trend was observed in memory repertoires. Conclusions relied on cross-sectional statistical analysis, since the same donors could not be followed over many years. Compared with coincidental sharing between unrelated individuals, out-of-frame TCR alpha sequences shared between twins had an excess of sequences with low generation probability. Recombination models systematically underestimated out-of-frame TCR alpha sharing in monozygotic twins but agreed with sharing between unrelated individuals.

Library generation was performed with 5' RACE. The sequencer listed for this sample is Illumina HiSeq 2000. A universal primer binding site was introduced by template switching, and a unique molecular identifier was present in the final cDNA, enabling accurate counting of TCR cDNA molecules. Specific primers in the conserved constant-segment region were used to synthesize first-strand cDNA for TCR alpha and beta chains. To control for contamination, every cDNA library was double barcoded, receiving both a SMART-Mk sample barcode and Illumina barcodes. TruSeq adapter sequences and Illumina sample barcodes were added in two successive PCR steps. Sequencing of the TCR alpha and beta cDNA libraries was done on the Illumina HiSeq platform using custom primers. Regarding the original processing steps: Raw reads were processed with MiGEC to extract unique molecular identifiers, and MiXCR was used to determine CDR3 positions. For each individual, recombination models were inferred using an EM algorithm with the repgenHMM and IGoR tools. Shared clonotype analysis was performed with the tcR package in R, normalizing sharing by the product of cloneset sizes. To study raw recombination free of thymic and clonal selection effects, out-of-frame nonproductive sequences were analyzed. TCRdb trimmed the raw reads at Q25, called clones with MiXCR and kept productive beta chains. Every entry covers one CDR3 protein and lists the most common genes and DNA from its rows. These V and J calls are TCRdb output, not the study's own analysis. The sample contains hundreds of thousands of distinct CDR3 sequences, less than 25% of them found a single time. The ten most abundant clones make up 4.3% of the sample.

A few counts support this clonotype. No antigen is known for it. Qualities for individual bases were not recorded, and no much larger clone is one base off. Trimming leaves V shorter by 5 bases and J shorter by 8 bases, with the junction holding 9 bases beyond the gene matches. There are 13 amino acids in the CDR3, from cysteine to phenylalanine inclusive. Of the read, only the CDR3 DNA is kept; its 39 bases are in frame from base 1. The germline V gene sets CDR1 to SGHRS and CDR2 to YFSETQ. Every donor was a healthy Caucasian. The twin cohort comprised three pairs of female monozygotic twins, all aged about 18 to 30 years. Peripheral blood mononuclear cells were the source from which RNA for the TCR libraries was isolated. These data were also reused for a study on T cells expressing NK-cell markers. The other study reports the following: Under ten donors provided sorted CD3+CD56+NKG2C+, CD3+CD56+NKG2C- and CD3+CD56-NKG2C+ T-cell subsets, whose TCR beta-chain repertoires were profiled. Among the eight sequenced donors, seven were HCMV-seropositive and one was HCMV-seronegative. In several experiments an anti-gammadeltaTCR antibody was added to restrict sorting to alphabetaTCR-expressing T cells. In over 5 donors, the dominant CD3+CD56+NKG2C+ clonotypes were among the top 10 CD8+ clonotypes and accounted for roughly 1.0-8% of CD8+ T cells. Those dominant clonotypes were again the most abundant among CD3+CD56-NKG2C+ cells in a few donors, at roughly 25-65%. It remained unclear whether the expanded NKG2C-expressing T cell clones were specific for HCMV antigens. The eight sequenced donors were randomly selected healthy volunteers, three men and five women. To determine HCMV serostatus, a commercial ELISA kit was used to detect HCMV-specific IgG in serum. Bulk peripheral blood T-cell repertoires were additionally sequenced from unsorted PBMC for a handful of donors. MIGEC handled demultiplexing of the reads and grouping by UMI, while MiTCR was used to assemble and quantify clonotypes. To exclude erroneous sequences, only TCR cDNA sequences supported by at least two reads were retained. The tcR package was used for downstream repertoire analysis, and clonotypes were matched between fractions using CDR3 nucleotide sequence together with V segment. VDJmatch was used to annotate antigen specificity against VDJdb, with one amino acid substitution in CDR3 permitted.

The sample comprised PBMCs. This chain joins TRBV5-1 to TRBJ2-7; 8 middle bases align to TRBD1. This sequence originates from a woman younger than 35 in good health. CDR3 sequence: CASSNLDRVKQYF. The nucleotides are TGCGCCAGCAGTAATCTGGACAGGGTAAAGCAGTACTTC.